This T cell receptor (beta chain) is drawn from a study of blood T cell repertoires in COVID-19. At the level of the study: Specimens from acute and convalescent COVID-19 originated in the United States, Italy and Spain. Nucleic acid was either cDNA or gDNA, and it came from T cells, B-cell-depleted T cells, or PBMCs.

This clone was recorded once. Per the original data handling: Researchers report that nucleated cell counts were estimated from reference gene primer amplification. Data came from immunoSEQ multiplex PCR; TCRdb stores just in-frame clones and leaves some out. That table furnishes V, J and clone size, whereas the DNA furnished D and trimming. The table shows over 250,000 clones, with less than 90% occurring only once. With 8 bases clipped from V and 5 bases from J, the junction kept 7 bases outside the gene matches. The germline V gene has CDR1 LNHNV and CDR2 YYDKDF (reference sequence). The CDR3 runs 14 residues.

The sample was peripheral blood. This sequence joins TRBV15 and TRBJ2-3; 10 positions match TRBD2. This TCR was sampled from a human donor in a cohort sampled during active COVID-19. The CDR3 loop is CATSTSGIVDTQYF. The DNA of the CDR3 is TGTGCCACCTCCACTAGCGGGATCGTAGATACGCAGTATTTT.